One sample yielded the 13 T cell receptor beta chains listed below, sequenced in a study of cytomegalovirus exposure and HLA in healthy donors (dated by TCRdb to 2016 to 2017). The library relied on the immunoSEQ multiplex PCR assay. The multiplex PCR relied on a mix of 60 forward primers for TCR Vbeta segments and 13 reverse primers for TCR Jbeta segments. TCRdb limited this immuneACCESS table to in-frame rearrangements with V and J called. A share of clones is missing; checked studies link under half to unresolved V genes, and the rest is unexplained. In all, the sample holds roughly 150,000 clones, and more than 75% of those were seen once. Together, the top ten hold about 2.2% of the sample. The sample was PBMCs. These receptors all stem from a man aged 25 to 45 in good health and CMV-seronegative.

The chain joins TRBV6-5 to TRBJ1-1; the D gene is possibly TRBD1 (5 bases). The CDR3 runs to 13 residues. CDR1 and CDR2 (germline): MNHEY, SVGAGI. Between the trimmed V and J ends, which lost 6 bases and 4 bases, there was a span of 12 bases. The CDR3 reads CASRGGEGTEAFF. The CDR3 nucleotides read TGTGCCAGCAGGGGAGGGGAGGGCACTGAAGCTTTCTTT.

The genes are TRBV19 and TRBJ2-7; D remains unclear. Looked up from germline, CDR1 is LNHDA and CDR2 is SQIVND (reference sequence). The CDR3 is 13 residues long. The ends were cut back, 4 bases at V and 6 bases at J, with 13 bases in the middle. CDR3 sequence reads: CASSTRVEAEQYF. The CDR3 DNA follows: TGTGCCAGTAGTACCCGAGTCGAGGCCGAGCAGTACTTC.

The gene calls are TRBV6-5 and TRBJ2-5; 7 bases fit TRBD1. The J call may be wrong; the DNA end is better matched by TRBJ2-7. The CDR3 length is 15 residues. Germline CDR1 is MNHEY and CDR2 is SVGAGI. The CDR3 DNA reads as TGTGCCAGCAAGGTTGGGACAGCTATCTCCTACGAGCAGTACTTC. As protein: CASKVGTAISYEQYF.

The gene calls are TRBV11-3 and TRBJ2-1; 12 nucleotides line up with TRBD2. The CDR3 extends over 16 amino acids. Germline V lookup: CDR1 SGHNT, CDR2 YENEEA. Trimming removed 4 bases from V and 2 bases from J; junction bases left unmatched: 3. The CDR3 DNA is TGTGCCAGCAGCTCTCGACTAGCGGGAGCCTACAATGAGCAGTTCTTC. It specifies CASSSRLAGAYNEQFF.

The rearrangement links TRBV9 to TRBJ2-3; the match to TRBD1 covers 8 bases. Germline-derived CDR1 and CDR2 are SGDLS and YYNGEE. There are 15 residues in the CDR3. Germline trimming cut 3 bases from V and 5 bases from J; bases unmatched to any gene: 8. The CDR3 DNA follows: TGTGCCAGCAGCGCGACAGGGGCGAGCGGAGATACGCAGTATTTT. Protein product: CASSATGASGDTQYF.

The chain recombines TRBV6-1 with TRBJ2-5; perhaps TRBD2 as D (7 bases). The CDR3 spans 15 residues. Germline V gene lookup returns CDR1 MNHNS and CDR2 SASEGT. The V end lost 3 bases, the J end lost 4 bases, and 15 bases lay between the germline ends. For the CDR3, the DNA is TGTGCCAGCAGTGATTCCGGGGGCGGGGGAGAGACCCAGTACTTC. Translation gives CASSDSGGGGETQYF.

J is TRBJ2-7 and V is TRBV29-1, with 12 bases identical to TRBD1. Germline V gives CDR1 SQVTM, CDR2 ANQGSEA. Losses at the gene ends were 4 bases for V and 6 bases for J; bases not matched to a gene: 10. The CDR3 length is 15 residues. CDR3 in amino acids: CSVGVPGQGAGEQYF. In DNA form, the CDR3 reads TGCAGCGTTGGCGTACCGGGACAGGGGGCGGGCGAGCAGTACTTC.

This clone was recorded a few times. V and J are TRBV4-2 and TRBJ1-2; D ambiguous. With 0 bases removed from V and 13 bases from J, the gap between germline ends came to 9 bases. The CDR3 covers 11 residues. Germline assignment: CDR1 LGHNA and CDR2 YNFKEQ. The CDR3 loop is CASSQDWTPTF. Written as DNA, the CDR3 is TGTGCCAGCAGCCAAGATTGGACTCCCACCTTC.

This chain joins TRBV28 and TRBJ1-4, with no clear D. Germline V lookup: CDR1 MDHEN, CDR2 SYDVKM. Trimming pared 1 base from V and 8 bases from J, leaving 14 bases between. CDR3 length: 15 residues. The CDR3 is CASSLSAGRPEKLFF. CDR3 nucleotides: TGTGCCAGCAGTTTATCGGCAGGCCGCCCGGAAAAACTGTTTTTT. Complete variable domain (other parts from reference TRBV28 and TRBJ1-4): DVKVTQSSRYLVKRTGEKVFLECVQDMDHENMFWYRQDPGLGLRLIYFSYDVKMKEKGDIPEGYSVSREKKERFSLILESASTNQTSMYLCASSLSAGRPEKLFFGSGTQLSVL.

The rearrangement joins TRBV19 to TRBJ2-1; D may be TRBD2 (5 bases). CDR1 LNHDA and CDR2 SQIVND come from the germline V gene (reference sequence). This CDR3 has 11 residues. V gave up 9 bases and J gave up 4 bases, with 7 bases separating them. DNA for the CDR3: TGTGCCAGCGGGGAGTACAATGAGCAGTTCTTC. Protein: CASGEYNEQFF.

The genes are TRBV30 and TRBJ2-1; possible D gene TRBD2, 6 bases. With 8 bases removed from V and 5 bases from J, the gap between germline ends came to 16 bases. This CDR3 contains 13 residues. The germline V gene has CDR1 GTSNPN and CDR2 SVGIG (reference sequence). The CDR3 is CARARDFNNEQFF. The CDR3 DNA reads as TGTGCCAGAGCGAGGGACTTCAACAATGAGCAGTTCTTC.

The gene calls are TRBV2 and TRBJ1-1; D is perhaps TRBD1 (6 bases). Trimming removed 5 bases at V and 1 base at J, with 8 bases between. The CDR3 sequence is 13 residues long. Germline V gives CDR1 SNHLY, CDR2 FYNNEI. The CDR3 reads CASSLQGNTEAFF. CDR3 in DNA: TGTGCCAGCAGTTTACAGGGGAACACTGAAGCTTTCTTT.

The rearrangement uses TRBV5-5 and TRBJ1-2, with a weak D call TRBD1 (5 bases). CDR1 and CDR2 (germline): SGHKS, YYEKEE (reference sequence). This CDR3 is 15 amino acids long. V shed 4 bases and J shed 2 bases, with 15 bases lying between them. The CDR3: CASSRLGAQNYGYTF. The CDR3 DNA reads TGTGCCAGCAGCCGCTTAGGGGCTCAGAACTATGGCTACACCTTC.